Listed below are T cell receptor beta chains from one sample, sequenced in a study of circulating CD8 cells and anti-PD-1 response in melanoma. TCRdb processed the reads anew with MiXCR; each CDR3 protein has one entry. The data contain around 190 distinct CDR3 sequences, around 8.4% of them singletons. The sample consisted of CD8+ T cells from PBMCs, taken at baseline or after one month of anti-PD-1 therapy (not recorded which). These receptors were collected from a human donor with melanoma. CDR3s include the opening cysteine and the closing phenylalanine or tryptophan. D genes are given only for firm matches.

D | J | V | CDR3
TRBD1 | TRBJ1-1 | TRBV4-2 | CASSQLRQGDTEAFF
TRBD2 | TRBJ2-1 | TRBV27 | CASSWTSAGEQFF
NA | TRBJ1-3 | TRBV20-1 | CSARDQSRSGNTIYF
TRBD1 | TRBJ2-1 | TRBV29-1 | CSVGTGVGRQFF
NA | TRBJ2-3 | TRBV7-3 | CASSRLAKGTDTQYF
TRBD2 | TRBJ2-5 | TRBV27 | CASSSTPGGFVTQYF
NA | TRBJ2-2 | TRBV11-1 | CASSESPNTGELFF
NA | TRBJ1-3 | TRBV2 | CASSEGLNSGNTIYF
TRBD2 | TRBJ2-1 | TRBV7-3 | CASSFGTSGYNEQFF
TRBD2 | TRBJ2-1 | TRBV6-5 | CASSYTSGSSYNEQFF
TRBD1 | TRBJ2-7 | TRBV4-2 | CASSHRDRELNEQYF
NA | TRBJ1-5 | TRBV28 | CASSLVTATNQPQHF
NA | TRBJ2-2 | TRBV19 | CASRDMGELFF
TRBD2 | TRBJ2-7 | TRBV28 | CASSLPSPIAGGAQWRGEQYF
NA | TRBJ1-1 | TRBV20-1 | CSARDLPRGLTEAFF
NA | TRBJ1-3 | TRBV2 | CASSDPGNTDTIYF
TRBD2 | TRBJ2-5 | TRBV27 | CASSQGLAGLEETQYF
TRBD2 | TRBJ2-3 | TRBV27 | CASSLNGGEQYF
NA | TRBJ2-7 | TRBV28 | CASSFLWTHPYEQYF
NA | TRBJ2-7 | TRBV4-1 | CASRLGAAYEQYF
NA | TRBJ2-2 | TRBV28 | CASSTLINRGGTGELFF
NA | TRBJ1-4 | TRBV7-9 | CASSSPLVKGEKLFF
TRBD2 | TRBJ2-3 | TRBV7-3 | CASSRLAGGTTSTDTQYF
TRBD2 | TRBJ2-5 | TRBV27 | CASSEGLAGLQETQYF
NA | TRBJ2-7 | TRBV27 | CASSFGHEQYF
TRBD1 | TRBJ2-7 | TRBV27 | CASSPRTGGDYEQYF
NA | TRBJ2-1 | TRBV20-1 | CSARDWGAYNEQFF
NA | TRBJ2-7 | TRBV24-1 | CATSASWRDEQYF
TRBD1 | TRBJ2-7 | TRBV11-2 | CASRPIDRGDNEQYF
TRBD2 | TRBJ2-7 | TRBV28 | CASSLSSGTSPKEQYF
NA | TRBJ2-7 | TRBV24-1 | CATSGGGSYEQYF
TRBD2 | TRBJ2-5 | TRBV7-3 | CASSRLAGGVETQYF
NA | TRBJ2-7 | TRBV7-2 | CASSLNYEQYF
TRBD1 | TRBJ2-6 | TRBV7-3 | CASSYRGSGFGANVLTF
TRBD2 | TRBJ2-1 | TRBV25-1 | CASSLAGDGNEQFF
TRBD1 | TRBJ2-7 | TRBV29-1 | CSVEDKGQGAWEQYF
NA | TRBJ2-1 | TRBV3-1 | CASSQDNQNEQFF
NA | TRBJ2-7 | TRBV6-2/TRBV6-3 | CASGAEHSYEQYF
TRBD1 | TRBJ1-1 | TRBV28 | CASSPHPGQGDTEAFF
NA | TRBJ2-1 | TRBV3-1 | CASSQVTSNEQFF
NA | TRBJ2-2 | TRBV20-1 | CSATGTLRAAGELFF
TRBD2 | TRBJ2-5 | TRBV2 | CASRPGTSGRMETQYF
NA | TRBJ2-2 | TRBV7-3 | CASSRLARGTGELFF
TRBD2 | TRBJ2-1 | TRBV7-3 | CASSRLAGGTDEQFF
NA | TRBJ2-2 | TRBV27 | CASSPTGEAELFF
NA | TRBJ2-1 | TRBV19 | CASSIAGGLDEQFF
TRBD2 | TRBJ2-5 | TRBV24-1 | CATSEIPTSGMETQYF
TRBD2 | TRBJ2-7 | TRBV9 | CASSFGTSEVEQYF
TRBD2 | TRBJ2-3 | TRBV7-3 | CASSRLALSADTQYF
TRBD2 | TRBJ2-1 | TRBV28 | CASSLGLAGFDEQFF
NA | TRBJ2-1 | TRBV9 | CASSVVGTLTYNEQFF
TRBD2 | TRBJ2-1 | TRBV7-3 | CASSRLAGGVGEQFF
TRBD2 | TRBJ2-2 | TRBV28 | CASSPRTSGAAGELFF
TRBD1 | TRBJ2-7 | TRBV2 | CASSEWTGRSDEQYF